A selection of T cell receptor beta chains follows, all from one sample in a study of beta chain features in type 1 diabetes. Data came from immunoSEQ multiplex PCR; TCRdb stores just in-frame clones and leaves some out. The data contain hundreds of thousands of clones, less than 9.5% of them singletons. Sequencing was done on a sample of central memory CD4+ T cells from blood. These receptors were taken from a woman aged 18-29 years in good health. Each CDR3 is given with its conserved first and last residue. The order of the fields is CDR3 DNA, CDR3 protein, J gene, clone size, V gene, D gene. The D gene is left open where the match is weak. The listing skips clone size in some rows; elsewhere it reads once, few, many or a size class.

CDR3nt: TGTGCCAGCAGTGAAAAGCGTGGTCGTAAAGCTTTCTTT
CDR3aa: CASSEKRGRKAFF
j_gene: TRBJ1-1
abundance: few
v_gene: TRBV6-1
d_gene: NA

CDR3nt: TGTGCCAGTAGGTCACTAGCGGGAAGCAATGAGCAGTTCTTC
CDR3aa: CASRSLAGSNEQFF
j_gene: TRBJ2-1
abundance: NA
v_gene: TRBV19
d_gene: TRBD2

CDR3nt: TGCAGTGCTCGACAGGGTCAGCCCCAGCATTTT
CDR3aa: CSARQGQPQHF
j_gene: TRBJ1-5
abundance: few
v_gene: TRBV20-1
d_gene: TRBD1

CDR3nt: TGCGCCAGCAGCCAAGGGATGAACACTGAAGCTTTCTTT
CDR3aa: CASSQGMNTEAFF
j_gene: TRBJ1-1
abundance: few
v_gene: TRBV4-3
d_gene: NA

CDR3nt: TGTGCCACCAGCAGTCTTCGGGACAGCCCAAGGGATGGTGGCTACACCTTC
CDR3aa: CATSSLRDSPRDGGYTF
j_gene: TRBJ1-2
abundance: NA
v_gene: TRBV15
d_gene: TRBD1

CDR3nt: TGTGCCAGCGCAACCCAGAGCAATCAGCCCCAGCATTTT
CDR3aa: CASATQSNQPQHF
j_gene: TRBJ1-5
abundance: NA
v_gene: TRBV7-2
d_gene: NA

CDR3nt: TGTGCCAGCAGAGTAAACAGGGGGCGTTCCTACGAGCAGTACTTC
CDR3aa: CASRVNRGRSYEQYF
j_gene: TRBJ2-7
abundance: NA
v_gene: TRBV27
d_gene: TRBD1

CDR3nt: TGCAGCGTTGGGGCCAGGGATCAGCCCCAGCATTTT
CDR3aa: CSVGARDQPQHF
j_gene: TRBJ1-5
abundance: many
v_gene: TRBV29-1
d_gene: NA

CDR3nt: TGTGCCAGCAGAGCAGTGACTAGCGGGAGTAATGAGCAGTTCTTC
CDR3aa: CASRAVTSGSNEQFF
j_gene: TRBJ2-1
abundance: few
v_gene: TRBV2
d_gene: TRBD2

CDR3nt: TGTGCCAGCTCACCCTTATCACGGACAGGGGGTAGCAATCAGCCCCAGCATTTT
CDR3aa: CASSPLSRTGGSNQPQHF
j_gene: TRBJ1-5
abundance: NA
v_gene: TRBV18
d_gene: TRBD1

CDR3nt: TGCGCCAGCAGCCAAGACAGGACAGGGTACTACAATGAGCAGTTCTTC
CDR3aa: CASSQDRTGYYNEQFF
j_gene: TRBJ2-1
abundance: many
v_gene: TRBV4-3
d_gene: TRBD1

CDR3nt: TGTGCCAGCAGTGAATACGGAGAGACCCAGTACTTC
CDR3aa: CASSEYGETQYF
j_gene: TRBJ2-5
abundance: few
v_gene: TRBV25-1
d_gene: NA

CDR3nt: TGTGCCAGCAGCTTTTTAGCAACAGGGGGCTTTAACGAGCAGTACTTC
CDR3aa: CASSFLATGGFNEQYF
j_gene: TRBJ2-7
abundance: few
v_gene: TRBV13
d_gene: TRBD1

CDR3nt: TGTGCCAGCAGCTCTTGGATGGGACTAGCGGGTATACAAGAGACCCAGTACTTC
CDR3aa: CASSSWMGLAGIQETQYF
j_gene: TRBJ2-5
abundance: NA
v_gene: TRBV5-4
d_gene: TRBD2

CDR3nt: TGTGCCAGCAGCTTAGGGGCAGATCAGCCCCAGCATTTT
CDR3aa: CASSLGADQPQHF
j_gene: TRBJ1-5
abundance: few
v_gene: TRBV7-9
d_gene: NA

CDR3nt: TGTGCCAGCAGCCGCGACGGTGGTGAGCAGTTCTTC
CDR3aa: CASSRDGGEQFF
j_gene: TRBJ2-1
abundance: NA
v_gene: TRBV7-3
d_gene: NA

CDR3nt: TGTGCCAGCAGTTTAGGGACGAAAAATGAAGCTTTCTTT
CDR3aa: CASSLGTKNEAFF
j_gene: TRBJ1-1
abundance: NA
v_gene: TRBV7-9
d_gene: NA

CDR3nt: TGTGCCAGCAGGGGGACAGGTCCCCAGCCCCAGCATTTT
CDR3aa: CASRGTGPQPQHF
j_gene: TRBJ1-5
abundance: few
v_gene: TRBV27
d_gene: TRBD1

CDR3nt: TGTGCCAGCACCAAAGTGCCTAGCGGGAGCGAGACCCAGTACTTC
CDR3aa: CASTKVPSGSETQYF
j_gene: TRBJ2-5
abundance: many
v_gene: TRBV7-9
d_gene: TRBD2

CDR3nt: TGTGCCAGCAGCTTAGGTGGGGGCCAAGCTTTCTTT
CDR3aa: CASSLGGGQAFF
j_gene: TRBJ1-1
abundance: NA
v_gene: TRBV7-3
d_gene: NA

CDR3nt: TGTGCCACCAGCAGAGATCTAGGAACCAAAAACATTCAGTACTTC
CDR3aa: CATSRDLGTKNIQYF
j_gene: TRBJ2-4
abundance: few
v_gene: TRBV15
d_gene: NA

CDR3nt: TGTGCCAGCAGCCAAGACCAGGGCACCGGGGAGCTGTTTTTT
CDR3aa: CASSQDQGTGELFF
j_gene: TRBJ2-2
abundance: NA
v_gene: TRBV4-2
d_gene: NA

CDR3nt: TGTGCCAGCAGTTCAGGGGAAGGGACCCAGTACTTC
CDR3aa: CASSSGEGTQYF
j_gene: TRBJ2-5
abundance: few
v_gene: TRBV28
d_gene: NA

CDR3nt: TGCAGCACCGGGACAGATAAATATCAGCCCCAGCATTTT
CDR3aa: CSTGTDKYQPQHF
j_gene: TRBJ1-5
abundance: NA
v_gene: TRBV29-1
d_gene: TRBD1

CDR3nt: TGTGCCATCAGTGACCAGGGGCAGAACGAGCAGTACTTC
CDR3aa: CAISDQGQNEQYF
j_gene: TRBJ2-7
abundance: few
v_gene: TRBV10-3
d_gene: NA

CDR3nt: TGTGCCAGCTCACCCGCCGGGGATCAGCCCCAGCATTTT
CDR3aa: CASSPAGDQPQHF
j_gene: TRBJ1-5
abundance: few
v_gene: TRBV18
d_gene: NA

CDR3nt: TGTGCCAGCAGGGGACGGAACTCTGGGGCCAACGTCCTGACTTTC
CDR3aa: CASRGRNSGANVLTF
j_gene: TRBJ2-6
abundance: NA
v_gene: TRBV6-5
d_gene: NA

CDR3nt: TGTGCCAGCAGCCAATTAGCGGGGACCTACGAGCAGTACTTC
CDR3aa: CASSQLAGTYEQYF
j_gene: TRBJ2-7
abundance: NA
v_gene: TRBV4-2
d_gene: TRBD2

CDR3nt: TGTGCCAGCAGTTTTATGCAGGGGGAACAGCCCCAGCATTTT
CDR3aa: CASSFMQGEQPQHF
j_gene: TRBJ1-5
abundance: NA
v_gene: TRBV28
d_gene: TRBD1